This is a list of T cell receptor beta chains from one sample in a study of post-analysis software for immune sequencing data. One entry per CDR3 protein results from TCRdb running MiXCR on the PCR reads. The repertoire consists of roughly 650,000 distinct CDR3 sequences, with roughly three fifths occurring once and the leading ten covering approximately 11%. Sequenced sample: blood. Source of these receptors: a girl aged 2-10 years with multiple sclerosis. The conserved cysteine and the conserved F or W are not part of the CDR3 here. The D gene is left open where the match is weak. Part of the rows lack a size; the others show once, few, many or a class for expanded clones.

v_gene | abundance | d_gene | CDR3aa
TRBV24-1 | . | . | ATSDSGGTTYNEQF
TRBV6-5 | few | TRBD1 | ASSYLTRDSLYNEQF
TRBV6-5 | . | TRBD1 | ATYDRDGNEQF
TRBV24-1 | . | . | ATSDKTDFYNEQF
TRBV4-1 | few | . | ASSQVAGPATYNEQF
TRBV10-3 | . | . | AISESIDSNQPQH
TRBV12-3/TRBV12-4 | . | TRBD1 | ASSIQGFYEQY
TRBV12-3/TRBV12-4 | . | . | ASSPTRAGLSYEQY
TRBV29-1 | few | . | SVEEGFQGRETQY
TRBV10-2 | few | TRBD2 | ASMTSGREPSSYEQY
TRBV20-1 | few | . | SALPGQGLYNEQF
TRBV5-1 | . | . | ASSLGYRNYGYT
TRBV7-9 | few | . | ASSRNRDEQF
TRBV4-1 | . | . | ASSQGWAIANEKLF
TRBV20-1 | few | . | SARTSGPSYEQY
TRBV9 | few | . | ASTPGAGSYQETQY
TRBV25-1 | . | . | ASSGSISYEQY
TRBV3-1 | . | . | ASRNQGQRLVNTEAF
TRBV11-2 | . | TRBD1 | ASSPPGQYNSPLH
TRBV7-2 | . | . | ASSRRGAKDTQY